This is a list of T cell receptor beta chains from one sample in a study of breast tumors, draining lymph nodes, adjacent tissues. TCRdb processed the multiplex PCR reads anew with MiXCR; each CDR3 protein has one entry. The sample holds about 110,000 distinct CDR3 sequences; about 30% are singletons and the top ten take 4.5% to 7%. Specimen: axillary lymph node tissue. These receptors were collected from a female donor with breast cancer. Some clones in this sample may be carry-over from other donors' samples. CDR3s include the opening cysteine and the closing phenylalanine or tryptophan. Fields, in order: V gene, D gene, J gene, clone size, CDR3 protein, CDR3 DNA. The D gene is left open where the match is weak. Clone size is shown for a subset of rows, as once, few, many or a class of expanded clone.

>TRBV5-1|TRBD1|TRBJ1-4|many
CASSYTGTANEKLFF
TGCGCCAGCAGCTATACCGGGACAGCGAATGAAAAACTGTTTTTT
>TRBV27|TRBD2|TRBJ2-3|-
CAGSSQAGAQYF
TGTGCCGGCAGTTCCCAAGCGGGAGCGCAGTATTTT
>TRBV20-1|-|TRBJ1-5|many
CSAAAGSNQPQHF
TGCAGTGCCGCTGCGGGGAGCAATCAGCCCCAGCATTTT
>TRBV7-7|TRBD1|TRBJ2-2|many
CASSPTGITTGELFF
TGTGCTAGCAGCCCGACAGGGATTACCACCGGGGAGCTGTTTTTT
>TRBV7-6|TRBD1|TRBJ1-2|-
CASSPRQGCYTF
TGTGCCAGCAGCCCGCGACAGGGGTGCTACACCTTC
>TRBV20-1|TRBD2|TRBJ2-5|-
CSASDHRGGETQYF
TGCAGTGCTAGCGACCACCGGGGGGGGGAGACCCAGTACTTC
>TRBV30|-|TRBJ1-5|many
CAWAGLGNQPQHF
TGTGCCTGGGCCGGACTAGGCAATCAGCCCCAGCATTTT
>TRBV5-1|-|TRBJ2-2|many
CASSLYADSNTGELFF
TGCGCCAGCAGCTTGTACGCCGATTCGAACACCGGGGAGCTGTTTTTT
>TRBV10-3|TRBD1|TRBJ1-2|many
CAISDPGQAGSYGYTF
TGTGCCATCAGTGACCCAGGACAGGCTGGATCCTATGGCTACACCTTC
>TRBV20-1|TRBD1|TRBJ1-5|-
CSARDGGQGFMEPQHF
TGCAGTGCTAGAGATGGGGGACAGGGGTTTATGGAGCCCCAGCATTTT
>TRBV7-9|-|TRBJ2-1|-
CASRRTINEQFF
TGTGCCAGCAGGCGGACTATCAATGAGCAGTTCTTC
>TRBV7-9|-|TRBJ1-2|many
CASSFGGDGYTF
TGTGCCAGCAGCTTTGGGGGTGATGGCTACACCTTC
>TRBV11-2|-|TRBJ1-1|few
CASSLESITEAFF
TGTGCCAGCAGCTTAGAAAGCATTACTGAAGCTTTCTTT